Given below is one T cell receptor (beta chain) in context. Antigen: not known. V gave up 3 bases and J gave up 5 bases; unmatched junction bases: 6. Germline V gene data show CDR1 as MNHNS and CDR2 as SASEGT. CDR3 length: 15 amino acids. Samples with a second dose at about 4 or about 12 weeks were pooled together. The sample is drawn from a study of T cell responses to AZD1222 COVID-19 vaccine. Study-level results: The donor cohort was predominantly white British with a female majority, and clonal diversity may have been underestimated. Epitopes outside B.1.351 and B.1.1.7 mutated regions reportedly drew nearly half of spike TCRs. Only six AZD1222 recipients tested seropositive at baseline.

Sequencing used immunoSEQ multiplex PCR; TCRdb keeps in-frame clones, though not all of them. The sample yields more than 100,000 clones, approximately 90% seen once. The receptor was isolated from an adult who received the AZD1222 COVID-19 vaccine. The gene calls are TRBV6-1 and TRBJ2-5; 10 bases are shared with TRBD1. This sample comprised peripheral blood, obtained 28 days after the second AZD1222 dose. The DNA of the CDR3 is TGTGCCAGCAGTGACCCTGGGACAGGGGTTGAGACCCAGTACTTC. It encodes CASSDPGTGVETQYF.